Here is one T cell receptor beta chain with its context. Its antigen is as yet unknown. This sample is drawn from a study of human versus mouse CDR3 diversity and MHC coevolution. Study-level results: Mice had fewer CDR3 deletions and insertions than humans on average.

Trimming removed 0 bases from V and 7 bases from J, with 13 bases in between. The CDR3 runs to 15 residues. CDR1 is MNHEY, CDR2 SMNVEV, per germline (reference sequence). Data came from immunoSEQ multiplex PCR; TCRdb stores just in-frame clones and leaves some out. The sample has 50,000 to 65,000 clones, 94% seen once. The V call is TRBV27, the J call TRBJ1-5; D is ambiguous. Sequencing was performed on naive CD4+ T cells from blood. Subset here: CD45RO-negative CD62L-positive naive CD4 T cells. This receptor was taken from a person in their sixties or seventies in good health. The CDR3 here is CASSLSVRLDQPQHF. The CDR3 DNA reads TGTGCCAGCAGTTTATCAGTCCGGCTAGACCAGCCCCAGCATTTT.